This T cell receptor (beta chain) was observed in a study of tumor and adjacent non-tumor tissue in lung cancer. Whole-study findings and limits: Tumor tissue had significantly higher TCR diversity than normal lung.

The library came from three nested PCR rounds adapted from ARM-PCR protocols. Via MiXCR, TCRdb re-called the multiplex PCR reads, giving one row per CDR3 protein. The sample records about 80,000 distinct CDR3 sequences, 80% to 90% being singletons. CDR3 length: 14 residues. The template was RNA from unsorted bulk tissue. Distant lung tissue was collected more than 3 cm away from the tumor edge. Regarding this clonotype: Its antigen is as yet unknown. Germline and junction disagree at one end, which may indicate a read error.

The sequence was obtained from a man aged 60 to 69 with non-small cell lung cancer. The chain carries TRBV12-3 or TRBV12-4 and TRBJ1-5, with 7 bases lining up with TRBD1. The sequenced sample consisted of distant non-tumor lung tissue. CDR3 in DNA: TGTGCCAGCACCATCCAGGGGGTTGCTCAGCCCAAGCATTTT. Amino acids: CASTIQGVAQPKHF.